This T cell receptor (beta chain) was recovered during a study of blood T cell repertoires in COVID-19. Method: immunoSEQ multiplex PCR; TCRdb's copy keeps in-frame clones and lacks some. The sample contains around 56,000 clones, around 70% of which appear only once. This clone showed up just once. This CDR3 region has 13 residues. The germline CDR1 and CDR2 sequences are SEHNR and FQNEAQ (reference sequence). V lost 5 bases, J lost 2 bases, and 9 bases lay in between. Sequenced: peripheral blood. This chain joins TRBV7-9 and TRBJ2-5, with a weak D call TRBD2 (5 bases). This TCR was sampled from a woman in her 50s with active or convalescent COVID-19. The CDR3 spells CASSLSGQETQYF. CDR3 in DNA: TGTGCCAGCAGCCTCAGCGGTCAAGAGACCCAGTACTTC.